This record looks at one T cell receptor (beta chain) sequence and its context. V dropped 0 bases and J dropped 6 bases, with 14 bases sitting between them. Per germline, CDR1 SGHNT and CDR2 YYREEE (reference sequence). The length of the CDR3 is 15 residues. Researchers ran the PCR with 60 Vbeta and 13 Jbeta primers. The method was immunoSEQ multiplex PCR; TCRdb's version includes in-frame clones alone and lacks a portion of them. The sample gives about 150,000 clones, around 79% of which show up once; 6.5% to 8% is in the top ten. This record belongs to a study of cytomegalovirus exposure and HLA in healthy donors.

The receptor was derived from a woman aged 40 to 50 in good health and CMV-seropositive. The sample was PBMCs. The gene calls are TRBV5-4 and TRBJ2-3; D call uncertain. The CDR3 nucleotides read TGTGCCAGCAGCTTGGACTTCTCAACCTCGGATACGCAGTATTTT. It is translated as CASSLDFSTSDTQYF.